The sequence of this TCR beta chain was determined in a study of cytomegalovirus exposure and HLA in healthy donors. Study context: The roughly 130 validation repertoires used the same platform as the 600 to 750 first-cohort repertoires (as reported by a later analysis). Study observations and caveats: About 180 TCR beta chains were listed as cytomegalovirus-associated. A few of the chains that were CMV-associated were confirmed in vitro to be specific for CMV antigens.

From germline, CDR1 is MNHNS and CDR2 SASEGT. The V and J ends lost 9 bases and 8 bases, in that order; junction bases with no gene match: 12. This CDR3 is 13 amino acids long. As for this clone: The antigen remains undetermined.

Profiled with immunoSEQ multiplex PCR; TCRdb holds only in-frame clones, not every one. The data show some 140,000 clones, with around four fifths seen just once and 1.4% to 1.5% held by the top ten. The sequenced sample was PBMCs. This sequence was found in a young woman in good health and CMV-seronegative. This chain links TRBV6-1 with TRBJ1-1; 7 bases are a match to TRBD1. CDR3 sequence: CASNVLWDSEAFF. The CDR3 coding sequence is TGTGCCAGTAACGTCCTTTGGGACAGCGAAGCTTTCTTT.